This is a list of T cell receptor beta chains from one sample in a study of cytomegalovirus exposure and HLA in healthy donors. The data were produced by immunoSEQ multiplex PCR, yet TCRdb's version contains in-frame clones alone and is incomplete. The sample has roughly 130,000 clones; approximately 74% are singletons. Sequencing input: PBMCs. These receptor sequences come from a young man in good health and CMV-seropositive. Each CDR3 is given with its conserved first and last residue. A D gene is named only where the DNA matches it firmly. The size entry is marked missing in some rows and otherwise reads once, few, many or a size class.

d_gene: .
abundance: few
v_gene: TRBV27
j_gene: TRBJ1-1
CDR3nt: TGTGCCAGCAGTTTTAGGCGAGGCACTGAAGCTTTCTTT
CDR3aa: CASSFRRGTEAFF

d_gene: TRBD2
abundance: .
v_gene: TRBV11-3
j_gene: TRBJ2-3
CDR3nt: TGTGCCAGCAGCTTAGGGGGTAGCGGGGGCAGCACAGATACGCAGTATTTT
CDR3aa: CASSLGGSGGSTDTQYF

d_gene: .
abundance: .
v_gene: TRBV5-1
j_gene: TRBJ2-5
CDR3nt: TGCGCCAGCAGCCCAGACCCCGGGGAGACCCAGTACTTC
CDR3aa: CASSPDPGETQYF

d_gene: .
abundance: .
v_gene: TRBV28
j_gene: TRBJ1-6
CDR3nt: TGTGCCAGCAGGTTATTTGGGCGGGTGATAGATAATTCACCCCTCCACTTT
CDR3aa: CASRLFGRVIDNSPLHF

d_gene: .
abundance: .
v_gene: TRBV4-1
j_gene: TRBJ2-5
CDR3nt: TGCGCCAGCAGCCACGGGACTGGGGAAGTGGAGACCCAGTACTTC
CDR3aa: CASSHGTGEVETQYF

d_gene: TRBD2
abundance: .
v_gene: TRBV2
j_gene: TRBJ2-7
CDR3nt: TGTGCCAGCATCGCTACTAGCGGAAGCTCCTACGAGCAGTACTTC
CDR3aa: CASIATSGSSYEQYF

d_gene: .
abundance: .
v_gene: TRBV6-5
j_gene: TRBJ2-5
CDR3nt: TGTGCCAGCAGTTACGTGGGCGCGGGTCAAGAGACCCAGTACTTC
CDR3aa: CASSYVGAGQETQYF

d_gene: .
abundance: .
v_gene: TRBV6-5
j_gene: TRBJ2-7
CDR3nt: TGTGCCAGCAGTTACTCGTGGAGCAGCTCCTACGAGCAGTACTTC
CDR3aa: CASSYSWSSSYEQYF

d_gene: .
abundance: .
v_gene: TRBV2
j_gene: TRBJ1-2
CDR3nt: TGTGCCAGCAGGTTGCGGACACCCTATGGCTACACCTTC
CDR3aa: CASRLRTPYGYTF

d_gene: .
abundance: .
v_gene: TRBV10-3
j_gene: TRBJ2-7
CDR3nt: TGTGCCATCAGTGAGTCGGTGGCCCAATTGGCCTACGAGCAGTACTTC
CDR3aa: CAISESVAQLAYEQYF

d_gene: TRBD2
abundance: .
v_gene: TRBV19
j_gene: TRBJ2-3
CDR3nt: TGTGCCAGTAGTATTGGACTAGCGGGGATTACAGATACGCAGTATTTT
CDR3aa: CASSIGLAGITDTQYF

d_gene: .
abundance: .
v_gene: TRBV28
j_gene: TRBJ2-1
CDR3nt: TGTGCCAGCAGTCCCTGGGACGGGAGTGAGCAGTTCTTC
CDR3aa: CASSPWDGSEQFF

d_gene: .
abundance: .
v_gene: TRBV7-2
j_gene: TRBJ2-7
CDR3nt: TGTGCCAGCAGCTCCTATTCCGAGCAGTACTTC
CDR3aa: CASSSYSEQYF

d_gene: .
abundance: .
v_gene: TRBV5-1
j_gene: TRBJ1-3
CDR3nt: TGCGCCAGCAGCCCGGGGTGGGGCCGAGGAGGGAGCTCTGGAAACACCATATATTTT
CDR3aa: CASSPGWGRGGSSGNTIYF

d_gene: TRBD1
abundance: .
v_gene: TRBV7-2
j_gene: TRBJ2-1
CDR3nt: TGTGCCAGCAAAAAGTCCGGGACAGCATCCTACAATGAGCAGTTCTTC
CDR3aa: CASKKSGTASYNEQFF